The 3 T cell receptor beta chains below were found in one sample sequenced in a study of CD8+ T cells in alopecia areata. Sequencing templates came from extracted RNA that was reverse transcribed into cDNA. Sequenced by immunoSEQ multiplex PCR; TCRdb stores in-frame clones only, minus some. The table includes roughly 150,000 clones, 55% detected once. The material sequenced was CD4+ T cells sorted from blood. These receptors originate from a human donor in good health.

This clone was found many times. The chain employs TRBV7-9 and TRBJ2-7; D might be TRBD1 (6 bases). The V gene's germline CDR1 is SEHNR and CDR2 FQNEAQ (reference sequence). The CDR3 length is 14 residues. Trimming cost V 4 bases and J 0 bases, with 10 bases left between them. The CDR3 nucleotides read TGTGCCAGCAGCTCCCAGACAGGCTCCTACGAGCAGTACTTC. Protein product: CASSSQTGSYEQYF.

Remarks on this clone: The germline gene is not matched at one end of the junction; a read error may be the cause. The CDR3 sequence is CASSEELGRPGHEQYF. The CDR3 coding sequence is TGCGCCAGCAGCGAAGAACTTGGGCGCCCCGGACACGAGCAGTACTTC. This rearrangement joins TRBV4-1 to TRBJ2-7; D is ambiguous. The CDR3 runs to 16 residues. The germline CDR1 and CDR2 sequences are MGHRA and YSYEKL.

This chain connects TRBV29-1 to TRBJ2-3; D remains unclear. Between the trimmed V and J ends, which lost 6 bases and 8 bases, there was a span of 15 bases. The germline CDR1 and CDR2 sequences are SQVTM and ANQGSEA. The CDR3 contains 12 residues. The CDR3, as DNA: TGCAGCGTCGACCGGACGCCCGCTACGCAGTATTTT. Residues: CSVDRTPATQYF.